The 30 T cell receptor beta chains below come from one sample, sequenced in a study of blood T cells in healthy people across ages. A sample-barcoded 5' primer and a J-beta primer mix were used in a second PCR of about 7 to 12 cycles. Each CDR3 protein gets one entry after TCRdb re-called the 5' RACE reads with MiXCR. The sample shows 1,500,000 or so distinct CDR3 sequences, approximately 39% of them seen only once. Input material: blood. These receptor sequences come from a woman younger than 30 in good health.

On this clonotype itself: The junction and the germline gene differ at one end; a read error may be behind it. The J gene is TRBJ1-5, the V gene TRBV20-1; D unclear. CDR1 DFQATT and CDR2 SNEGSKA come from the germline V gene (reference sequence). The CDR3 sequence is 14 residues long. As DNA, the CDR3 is TGCAGTGCTTTGGAGGCCCGTAGCAATCAGCCCCGGCATTTT. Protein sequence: CSALEARSNQPRHF.

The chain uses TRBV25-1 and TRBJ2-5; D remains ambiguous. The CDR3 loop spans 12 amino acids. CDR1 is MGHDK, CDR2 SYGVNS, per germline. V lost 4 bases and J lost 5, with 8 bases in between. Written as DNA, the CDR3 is TGTGCCAGCAGTGGGCAGTTGGAGACCCAGTACTTC. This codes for CASSGQLETQYF.

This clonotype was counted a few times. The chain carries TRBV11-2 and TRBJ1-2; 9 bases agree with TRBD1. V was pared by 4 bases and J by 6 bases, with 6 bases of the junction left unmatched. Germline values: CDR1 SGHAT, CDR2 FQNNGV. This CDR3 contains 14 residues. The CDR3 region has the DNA TGTGCCAGCAGCTCGATCCGGGACAGGGATGGCTACACCTTC. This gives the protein CASSSIRDRDGYTF.

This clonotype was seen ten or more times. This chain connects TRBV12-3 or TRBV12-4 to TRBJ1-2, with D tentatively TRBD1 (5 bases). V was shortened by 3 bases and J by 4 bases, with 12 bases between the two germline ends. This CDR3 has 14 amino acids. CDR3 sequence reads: CASSFNQGSYGYTF. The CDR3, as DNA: TGTGCCAGCAGTTTCAACCAGGGCTCCTATGGCTACACCTTC.

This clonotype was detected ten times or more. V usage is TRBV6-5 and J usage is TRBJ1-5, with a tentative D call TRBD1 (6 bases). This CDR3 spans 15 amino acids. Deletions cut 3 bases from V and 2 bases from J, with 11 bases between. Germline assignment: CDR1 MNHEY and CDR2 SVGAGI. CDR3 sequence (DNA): TGTGCCAGCAGTTATCCGGACAGATGCAATCAGCCCCAGCATTTT. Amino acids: CASSYPDRCNQPQHF.

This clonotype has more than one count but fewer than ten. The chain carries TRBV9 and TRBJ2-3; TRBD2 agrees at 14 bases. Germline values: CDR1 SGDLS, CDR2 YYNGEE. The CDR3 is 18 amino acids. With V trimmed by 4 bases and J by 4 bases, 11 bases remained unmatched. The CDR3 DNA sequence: TGTGCCAGCAGCTCCTTGTGGGGACTAGCGGGAGAGGCAGATACGCAGTATTTT. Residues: CASSSLWGLAGEADTQYF.

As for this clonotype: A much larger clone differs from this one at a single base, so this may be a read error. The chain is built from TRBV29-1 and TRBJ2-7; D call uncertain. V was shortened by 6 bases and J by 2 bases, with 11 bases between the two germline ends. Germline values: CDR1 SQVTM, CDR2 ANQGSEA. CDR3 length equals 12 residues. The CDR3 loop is CSVRKGTYEQYF. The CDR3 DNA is TGCAGCGTCCGGAAGGGAACCTACGAGCAGTACTTC.

The CDR3 nucleotides read TGCAGTGCTGCCTCGGGTCGGATCTATGGCTACACCTTC. Its protein is CSAASGRIYGYTF. V usage is TRBV20-1 and J usage is TRBJ1-2, with D unresolved. This CDR3 contains 13 residues. Germline values: CDR1 DFQATT, CDR2 SNEGSKA (reference sequence). V was clipped by 5 bases and J by 4 bases, with 14 bases between them.

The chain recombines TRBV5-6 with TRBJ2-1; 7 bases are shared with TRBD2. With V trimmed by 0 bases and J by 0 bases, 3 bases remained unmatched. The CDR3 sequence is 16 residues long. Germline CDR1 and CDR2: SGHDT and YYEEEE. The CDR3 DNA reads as TGTGCCAGCAGCTTGGTCCGGGAGGCCTCCTACAATGAGCAGTTCTTC. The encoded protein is CASSLVREASYNEQFF.

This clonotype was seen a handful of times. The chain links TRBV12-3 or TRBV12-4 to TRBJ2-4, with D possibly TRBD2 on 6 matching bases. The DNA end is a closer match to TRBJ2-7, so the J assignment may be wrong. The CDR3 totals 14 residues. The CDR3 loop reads CASSTGTWLGEQYF. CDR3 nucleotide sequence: TGTGCCAGCAGTACCGGGACTTGGCTGGGCGAGCAGTACTTC.

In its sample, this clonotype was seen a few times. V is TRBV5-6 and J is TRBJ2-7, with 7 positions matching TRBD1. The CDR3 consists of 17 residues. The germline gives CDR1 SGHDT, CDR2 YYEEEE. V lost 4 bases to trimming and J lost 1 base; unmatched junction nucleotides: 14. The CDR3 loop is CASSSNMLRDRSYEQYF. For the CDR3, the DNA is TGTGCCAGCAGCAGTAACATGCTCCGGGACAGATCCTACGAGCAGTACTTC.

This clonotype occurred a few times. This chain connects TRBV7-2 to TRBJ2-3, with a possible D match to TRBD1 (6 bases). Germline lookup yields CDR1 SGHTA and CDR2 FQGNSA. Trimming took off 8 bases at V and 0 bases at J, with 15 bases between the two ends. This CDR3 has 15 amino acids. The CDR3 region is CASCPDRTSTDTQYF. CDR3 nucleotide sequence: TGTGCCAGCTGTCCGGACAGAACGAGCACAGATACGCAGTATTTT.

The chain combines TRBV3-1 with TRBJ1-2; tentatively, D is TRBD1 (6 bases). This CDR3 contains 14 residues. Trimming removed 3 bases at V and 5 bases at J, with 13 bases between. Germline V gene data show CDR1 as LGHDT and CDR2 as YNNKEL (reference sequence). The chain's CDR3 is CASSQADRKYGYTF. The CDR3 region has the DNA TGTGCCAGCAGCCAGGCGGACAGAAAATATGGCTACACCTTC. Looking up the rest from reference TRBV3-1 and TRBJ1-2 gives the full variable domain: DTAVSQTPKYLVTQMGNDKSIKCEQNLGHDTMYWYKQDSKKFLKIMFSYNNKELIINETVPNRFSPKSPDKAHLNLHINSLELGDSAVYFCASSQADRKYGYTFGSGTRLTVV.

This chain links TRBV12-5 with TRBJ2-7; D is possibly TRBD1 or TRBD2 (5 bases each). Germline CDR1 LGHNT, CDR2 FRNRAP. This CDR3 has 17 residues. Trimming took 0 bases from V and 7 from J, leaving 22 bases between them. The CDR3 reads CASGLVRSGPIYNEQYF. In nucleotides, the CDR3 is TGTGCTAGTGGTTTGGTACGGTCGGGACCGATATACAATGAGCAGTACTTC. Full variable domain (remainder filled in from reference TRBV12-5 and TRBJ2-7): DARVTQTPRHKVTEMGQEVTMRCQPILGHNTVFWYRQTMMQGLELLAYFRNRAPLDDSGMPKDRFSAEMPDATLATLKIQPSEPRDSAVYFCASGLVRSGPIYNEQYFGPGTRLTVT.

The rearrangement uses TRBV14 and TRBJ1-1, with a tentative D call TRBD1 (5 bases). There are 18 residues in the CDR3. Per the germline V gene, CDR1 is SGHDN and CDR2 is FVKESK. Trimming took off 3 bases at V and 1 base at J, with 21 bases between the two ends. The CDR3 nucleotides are TGTGCCAGCAGCCACTTACTCCGGGACGGAGAGGAGAACACTGAAGCTTTCTTT. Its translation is CASSHLLRDGEENTEAFF.

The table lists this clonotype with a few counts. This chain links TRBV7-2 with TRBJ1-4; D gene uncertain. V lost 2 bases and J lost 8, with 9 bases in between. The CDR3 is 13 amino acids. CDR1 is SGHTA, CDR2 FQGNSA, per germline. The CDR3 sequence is CASSLLRGEKLFF. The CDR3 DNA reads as TGTGCCAGCAGCTTACTACGAGGCGAAAAACTGTTTTTT.

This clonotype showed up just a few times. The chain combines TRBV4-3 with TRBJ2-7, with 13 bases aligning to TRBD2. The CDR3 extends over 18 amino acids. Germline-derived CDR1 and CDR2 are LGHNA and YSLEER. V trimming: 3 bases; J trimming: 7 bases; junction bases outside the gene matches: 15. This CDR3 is CASSHRTSGRVKYNEQYF. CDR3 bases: TGCGCCAGCAGCCACAGGACTAGCGGGAGAGTAAAGTACAATGAGCAGTACTTC.

CDR3 amino acids: CATLTAISYNEQFF. As DNA, the CDR3 is TGTGCCACCCTGACAGCGATCTCCTACAATGAGCAGTTCTTC. The chain has TRBV7-9 and TRBJ2-1; tentative D call: TRBD1 (5 bases). The CDR3 sequence is 14 residues long. Germline V gives CDR1 SEHNR, CDR2 FQNEAQ (reference sequence). V lost 10 bases and J 0 bases, leaving 13 bases between the germline ends.

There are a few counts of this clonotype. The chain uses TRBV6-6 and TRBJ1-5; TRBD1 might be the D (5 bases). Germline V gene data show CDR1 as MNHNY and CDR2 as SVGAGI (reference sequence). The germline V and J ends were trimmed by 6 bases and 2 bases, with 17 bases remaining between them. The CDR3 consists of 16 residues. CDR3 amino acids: CASRQTGGNGNQPQHF. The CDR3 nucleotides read TGTGCCAGCAGACAAACGGGGGGAAATGGCAATCAGCCCCAGCATTTT.

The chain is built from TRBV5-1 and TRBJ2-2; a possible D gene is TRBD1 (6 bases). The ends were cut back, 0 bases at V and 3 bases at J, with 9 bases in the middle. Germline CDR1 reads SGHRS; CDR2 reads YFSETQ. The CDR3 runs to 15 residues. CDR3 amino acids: CASSLVSGDTGELFF. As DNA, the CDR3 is TGCGCCAGCAGCTTGGTCTCAGGGGACACCGGGGAGCTGTTTTTT.

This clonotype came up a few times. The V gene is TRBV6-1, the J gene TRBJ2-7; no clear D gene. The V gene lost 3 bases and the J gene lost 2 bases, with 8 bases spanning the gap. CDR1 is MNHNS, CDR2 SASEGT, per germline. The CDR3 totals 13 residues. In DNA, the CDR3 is TGTGCCAGCAGTGACCGGAACACCTACGAGCAGTACTTC. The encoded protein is CASSDRNTYEQYF.

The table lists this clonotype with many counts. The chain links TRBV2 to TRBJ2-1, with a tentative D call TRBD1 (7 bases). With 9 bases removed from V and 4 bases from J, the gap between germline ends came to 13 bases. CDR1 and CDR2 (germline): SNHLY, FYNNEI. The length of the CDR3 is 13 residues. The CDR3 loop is CASRQGGYNEQFF. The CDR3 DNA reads TGTGCCAGTAGGCAGGGGGGTTACAATGAGCAGTTCTTC.

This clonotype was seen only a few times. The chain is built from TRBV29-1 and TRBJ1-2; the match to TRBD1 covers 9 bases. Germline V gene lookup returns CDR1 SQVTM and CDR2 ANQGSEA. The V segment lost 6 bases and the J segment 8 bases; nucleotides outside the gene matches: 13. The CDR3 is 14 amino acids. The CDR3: CSVRDRDPPVGYTF. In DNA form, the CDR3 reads TGCAGCGTGCGGGACAGGGACCCTCCTGTCGGCTACACCTTC. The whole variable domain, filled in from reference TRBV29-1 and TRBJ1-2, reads SAVISQKPSRDICQRGTSLTIQCQVDSQVTMMFWYRQQPGQSLTLIATANQGSEATYESGFVIDKFPISRPNLTFSTLTVSNMSPEDSSIYLCSVRDRDPPVGYTFGSGTRLTVV.

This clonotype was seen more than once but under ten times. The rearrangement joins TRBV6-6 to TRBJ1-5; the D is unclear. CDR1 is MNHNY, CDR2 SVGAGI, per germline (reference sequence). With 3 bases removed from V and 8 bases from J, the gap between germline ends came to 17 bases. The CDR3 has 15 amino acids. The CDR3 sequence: CASSYIGRGLEPQHF. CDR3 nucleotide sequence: TGTGCCAGCAGTTATATCGGGCGAGGGCTGGAGCCCCAGCATTTT.

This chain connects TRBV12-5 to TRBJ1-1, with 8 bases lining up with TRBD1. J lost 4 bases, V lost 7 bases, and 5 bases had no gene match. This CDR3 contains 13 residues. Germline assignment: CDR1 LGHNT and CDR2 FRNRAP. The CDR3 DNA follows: TGTGCTAGTGCTCAGGGGGCGGTCACTGAAGCTTTCTTT. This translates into CASAQGAVTEAFF.

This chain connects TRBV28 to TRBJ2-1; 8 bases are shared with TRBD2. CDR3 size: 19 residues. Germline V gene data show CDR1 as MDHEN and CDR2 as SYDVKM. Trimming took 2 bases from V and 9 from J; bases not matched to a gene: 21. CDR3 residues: CASSLMPSDFREGGVEQFF. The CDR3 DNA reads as TGTGCCAGCAGTTTAATGCCGTCGGATTTCCGGGAGGGCGGGGTTGAGCAGTTCTTC.

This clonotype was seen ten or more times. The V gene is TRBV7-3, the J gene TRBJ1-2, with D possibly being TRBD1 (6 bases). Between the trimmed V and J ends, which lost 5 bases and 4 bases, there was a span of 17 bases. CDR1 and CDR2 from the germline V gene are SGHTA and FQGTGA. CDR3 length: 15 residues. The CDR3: CASSPYTDSPYGYTF. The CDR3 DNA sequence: TGTGCCAGCAGCCCCTATACGGACAGTCCCTATGGCTACACCTTC.

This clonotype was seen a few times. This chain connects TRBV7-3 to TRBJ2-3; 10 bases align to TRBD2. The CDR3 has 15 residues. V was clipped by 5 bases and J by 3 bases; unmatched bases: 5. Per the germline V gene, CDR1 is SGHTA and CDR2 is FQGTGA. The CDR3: CASSQASGRTDTQYF. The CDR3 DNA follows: TGTGCCAGCAGCCAAGCTAGCGGGAGAACAGATACGCAGTATTTT.

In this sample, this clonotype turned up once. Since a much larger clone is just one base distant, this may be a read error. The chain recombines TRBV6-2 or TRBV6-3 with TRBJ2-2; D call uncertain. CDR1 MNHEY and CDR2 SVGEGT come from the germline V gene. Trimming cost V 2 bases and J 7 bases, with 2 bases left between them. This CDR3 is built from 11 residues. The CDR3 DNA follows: TGTGCCAGCAGTTACAACGGGGAGCTGTTTTTT. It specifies CASSYNGELFF.

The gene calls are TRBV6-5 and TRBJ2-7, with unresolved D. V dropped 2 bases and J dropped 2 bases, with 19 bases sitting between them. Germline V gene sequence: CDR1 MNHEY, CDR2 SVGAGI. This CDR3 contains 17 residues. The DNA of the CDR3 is TGTGCCAGCAGTTACGGCGCAGGAACACTTGGGGCCTACGAGCAGTACTTC. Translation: CASSYGAGTLGAYEQYF.